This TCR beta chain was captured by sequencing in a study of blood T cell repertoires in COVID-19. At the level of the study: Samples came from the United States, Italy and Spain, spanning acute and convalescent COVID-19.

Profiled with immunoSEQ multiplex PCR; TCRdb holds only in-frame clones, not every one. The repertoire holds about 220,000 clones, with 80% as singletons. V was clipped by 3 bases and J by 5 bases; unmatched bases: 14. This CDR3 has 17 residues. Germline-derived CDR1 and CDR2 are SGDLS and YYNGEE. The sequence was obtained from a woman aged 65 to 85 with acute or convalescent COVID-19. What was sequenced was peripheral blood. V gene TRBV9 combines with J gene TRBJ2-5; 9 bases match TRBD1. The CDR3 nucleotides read TGTGCCAGCAGCGCCCACGATAACACAGGGGGCGGGGAGACCCAGTACTTC. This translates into CASSAHDNTGGGETQYF. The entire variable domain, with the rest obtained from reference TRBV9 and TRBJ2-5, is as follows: DSGVTQTPKHLITATGQRVTLRCSPRSGDLSVYWYQQSLDQGLQFLIQYYNGEERAKGNILERFSAQQFPDLHSELNLSSLELGDSALYFCASSAHDNTGGGETQYFGPGTRLLVL.